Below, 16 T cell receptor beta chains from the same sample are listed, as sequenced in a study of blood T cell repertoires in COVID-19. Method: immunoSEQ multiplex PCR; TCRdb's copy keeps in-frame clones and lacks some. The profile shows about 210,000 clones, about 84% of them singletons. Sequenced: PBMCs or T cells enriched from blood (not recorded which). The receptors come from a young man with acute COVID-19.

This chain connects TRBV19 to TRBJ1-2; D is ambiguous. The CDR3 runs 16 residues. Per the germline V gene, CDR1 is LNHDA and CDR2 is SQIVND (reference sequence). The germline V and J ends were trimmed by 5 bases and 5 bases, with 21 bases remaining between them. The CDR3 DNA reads TGTGCCAGTAGTGTTGACGGATTGACTCTTTTTTATGGCTACACCTTC. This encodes CASSVDGLTLFYGYTF.

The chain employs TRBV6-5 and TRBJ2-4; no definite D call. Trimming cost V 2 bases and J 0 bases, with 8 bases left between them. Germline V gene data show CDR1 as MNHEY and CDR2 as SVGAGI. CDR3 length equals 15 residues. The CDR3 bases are TGTGCCAGCAGTTACCGCGATATAGCCAAAAACATTCAGTACTTC. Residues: CASSYRDIAKNIQYF.

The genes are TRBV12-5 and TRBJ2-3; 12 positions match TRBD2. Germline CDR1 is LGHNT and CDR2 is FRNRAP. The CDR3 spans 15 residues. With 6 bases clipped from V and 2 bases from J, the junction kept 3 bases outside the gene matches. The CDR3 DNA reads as TGTGCTAGTGGAGGACTAGCGGGGCCCACAGATACGCAGTATTTT. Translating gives CASGGLAGPTDTQYF.

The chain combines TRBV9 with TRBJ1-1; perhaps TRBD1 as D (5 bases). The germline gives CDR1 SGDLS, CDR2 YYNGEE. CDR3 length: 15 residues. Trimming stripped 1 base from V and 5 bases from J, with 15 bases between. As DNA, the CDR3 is TGTGCCAGCAGCGTATATGACACCCGGGGGACTGAAGCTTTCTTT. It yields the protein CASSVYDTRGTEAFF.

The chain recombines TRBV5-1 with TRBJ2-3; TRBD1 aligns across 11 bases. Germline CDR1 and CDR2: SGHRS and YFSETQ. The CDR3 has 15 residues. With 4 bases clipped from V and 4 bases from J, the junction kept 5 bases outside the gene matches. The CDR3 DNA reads TGCGCCAGCAGCCCGGACAGGGGGCGCGCAGATACGCAGTATTTT. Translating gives CASSPDRGRADTQYF.

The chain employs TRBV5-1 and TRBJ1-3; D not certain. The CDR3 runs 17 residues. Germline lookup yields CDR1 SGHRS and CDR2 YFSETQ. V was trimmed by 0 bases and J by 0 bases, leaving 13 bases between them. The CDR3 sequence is CASSLAPSMSSGNTIYF. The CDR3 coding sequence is TGCGCCAGCAGCTTGGCTCCGTCTATGAGCTCTGGAAACACCATATATTTT.

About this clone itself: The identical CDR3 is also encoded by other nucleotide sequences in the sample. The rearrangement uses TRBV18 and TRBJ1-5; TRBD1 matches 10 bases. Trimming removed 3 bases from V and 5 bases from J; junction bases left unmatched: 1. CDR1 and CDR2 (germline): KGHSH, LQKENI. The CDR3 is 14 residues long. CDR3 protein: CASSPGQGYQPQHF. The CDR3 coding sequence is TGTGCCAGCTCACCGGGACAGGGGTATCAGCCCCAGCATTTT.

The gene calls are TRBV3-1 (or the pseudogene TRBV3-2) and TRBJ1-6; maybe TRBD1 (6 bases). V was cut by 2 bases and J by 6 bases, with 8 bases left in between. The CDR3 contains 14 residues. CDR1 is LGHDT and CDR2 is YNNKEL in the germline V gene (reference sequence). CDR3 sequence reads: CASSQRTVNSPLHF. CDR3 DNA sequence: TGTGCCAGCAGCCAAAGGACAGTTAATTCACCCCTCCACTTT.

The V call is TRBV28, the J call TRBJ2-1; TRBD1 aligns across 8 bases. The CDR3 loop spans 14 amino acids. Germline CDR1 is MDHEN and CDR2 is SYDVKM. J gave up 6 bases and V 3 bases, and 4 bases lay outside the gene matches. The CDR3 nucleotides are TGTGCCAGCAGTTTTTCAGACAGGGGCAATGAGCAGTTCTTC. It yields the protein CASSFSDRGNEQFF.

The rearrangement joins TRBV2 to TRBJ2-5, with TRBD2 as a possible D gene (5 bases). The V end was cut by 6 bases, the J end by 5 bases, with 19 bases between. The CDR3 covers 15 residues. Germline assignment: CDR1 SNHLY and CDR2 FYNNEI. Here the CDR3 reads CASRLDSRAGETQYF. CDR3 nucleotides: TGTGCCAGCAGATTGGACTCCCGGGCGGGTGAGACCCAGTACTTC.

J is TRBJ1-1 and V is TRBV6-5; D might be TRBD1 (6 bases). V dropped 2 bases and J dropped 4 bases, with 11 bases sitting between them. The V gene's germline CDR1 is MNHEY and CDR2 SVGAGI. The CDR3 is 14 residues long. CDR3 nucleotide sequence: TGTGCCAGCAGTTACGCTACAGGGCTCACTGAAGCTTTCTTT. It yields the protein CASSYATGLTEAFF.

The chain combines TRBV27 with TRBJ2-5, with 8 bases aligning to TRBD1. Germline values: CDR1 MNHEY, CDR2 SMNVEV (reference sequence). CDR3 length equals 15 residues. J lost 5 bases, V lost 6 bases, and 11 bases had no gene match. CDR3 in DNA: TGTGCCAGCAGCCGTCAATCGGGACAGGCCGAGACCCAGTACTTC. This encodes CASSRQSGQAETQYF.

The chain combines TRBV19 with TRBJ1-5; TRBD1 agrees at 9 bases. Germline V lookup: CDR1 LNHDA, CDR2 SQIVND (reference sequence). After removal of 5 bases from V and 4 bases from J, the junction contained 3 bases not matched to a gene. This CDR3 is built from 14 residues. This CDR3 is CASSPGQGNQPQHF. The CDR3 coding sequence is TGTGCCAGTAGTCCTGGACAGGGGAATCAGCCCCAGCATTTT.

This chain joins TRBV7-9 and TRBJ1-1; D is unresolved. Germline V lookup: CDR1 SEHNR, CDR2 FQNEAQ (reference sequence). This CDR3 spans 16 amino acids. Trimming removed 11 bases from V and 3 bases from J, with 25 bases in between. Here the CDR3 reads CAPSPGIGPEDTEAFF. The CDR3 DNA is TGTGCCCCCTCCCCGGGGATAGGCCCGGAGGACACTGAAGCTTTCTTT. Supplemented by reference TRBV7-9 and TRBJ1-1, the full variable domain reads DTGVSQNPRHKITKRGQNVTFRCDPISEHNRLYWYRQTLGQGPEFLTYFQNEAQLEKSRLLSDRFSAERPKGSFSTLEIQRTEQGDSAMYLCAPSPGIGPEDTEAFFGQGTRLTVV.

CDR3 loop: CASSSVRGPYEQYF. Written as DNA, the CDR3 is TGTGCCAGCAGCTCGGTCAGGGGGCCCTACGAGCAGTACTTC. The J gene is TRBJ2-7, the V gene TRBV5-5; TRBD1 aligns across 8 bases. V was pared by 3 bases and J by 2 bases, with 4 bases of the junction left unmatched. The germline gives CDR1 SGHKS, CDR2 YYEKEE (reference sequence). This CDR3 comprises 14 residues.

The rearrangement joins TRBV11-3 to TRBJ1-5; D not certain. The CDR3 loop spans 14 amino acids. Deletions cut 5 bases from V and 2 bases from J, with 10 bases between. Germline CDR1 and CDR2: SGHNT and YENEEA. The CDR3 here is CASSQRRGNQPQHF. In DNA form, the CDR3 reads TGTGCCAGCAGCCAGAGGAGGGGCAATCAGCCCCAGCATTTT.